Given below is one T cell receptor (beta chain) in context. This clone's antigen is unknown. No much larger clone is present one base from it, and per-base qualities are unavailable. This entry comes from a study of T cell changes during pregnancy in multiple sclerosis (dated by TCRdb to about 2019). At the level of the whole study: In women with multiple sclerosis, the researchers looked at how the T cell repertoire shifted as pregnancy progressed.

The library was generated by the immunoSEQ multiplex PCR assay. In TCRdb, the immuneACCESS table is reduced to in-frame sequences with V and J assigned. These tables do not hold every clone; where another copy was compared, an unresolved V gene accounts for under half, and the others remain unexplained. In this sample the table shows 40,000 to 55,000 clones, around 94% of which occur a single time. Around 0.76% of the sample is taken by the ten largest. Unmatched junction bases come to 8, with V trimmed by 4 bases and J by 5 bases. The CDR3 goes from the cysteine to the phenylalanine over 15 residues. CDR3 DNA is the only sequence kept; it has 45 bases, read in frame from the first base. According to the germline V gene (reference sequence), CDR1 reads SGHNT and CDR2 reads YYREEE.

The starting material was CD4+ T cells from peripheral blood mononuclear cells, obtained in the third trimester of pregnancy. The sequence is built from TRBV5-4 and TRBJ2-5; TRBD1 aligns with 10 central bases. The clonotype comes from a female donor with multiple sclerosis, enrolled in a pregnancy study. The CDR3 protein sequence reads: CASSLADRGKETQYF. The nucleotides are TGTGCCAGCAGCCTCGCGGACAGGGGGAAGGAGACCCAGTACTTC.